A single sample is the source of the 14 T cell receptor beta chains below, sequenced in a study of shared clonotypes between healthy human individuals. The table came from immunoSEQ multiplex PCR; TCRdb's copy has only in-frame clones and leaves some out. The table records about 2.3 million clones, approximately 93% of them present only once. The sample consisted of naive CD4+ T cells from PBMCs. Specified subset: CD45RA+ positively selected. These receptors all stem from a man aged 18 to 35 in good health. Some clones in this sample may be carry-over from other donors' samples.

This clone has only one observation. The chain recombines TRBV30 with TRBJ2-7; D could derive from TRBD1 or TRBD2 (5 bases each). Between the trimmed V and J ends, which lost 1 base and 2 bases, there was a span of 12 bases. The CDR3 is 14 amino acids. CDR1 is GTSNPN and CDR2 is SVGIG in the germline V gene (reference sequence). CDR3 loop: CAWSGGADPYEQYF. As DNA, the CDR3 is TGTGCCTGGAGTGGAGGGGCGGACCCCTACGAGCAGTACTTC.

The chain links TRBV7-2 to TRBJ2-1, with D maybe TRBD2 (6 bases). CDR3 size: 17 residues. Trimming removed 1 base from V and 0 bases from J, with 13 bases in between. The germline gives CDR1 SGHTA, CDR2 FQGNSA. For the CDR3, the DNA is TGTGCCAGCAGCTTAGATCTAGCGCCGCGCTCCTACAATGAGCAGTTCTTC. Residues: CASSLDLAPRSYNEQFF.

The chain uses TRBV5-1 and TRBJ1-5; D gene uncertain. CDR3 size: 13 residues. Germline lookup yields CDR1 SGHRS and CDR2 YFSETQ. Trimming took 4 bases from V and 0 from J, leaving 5 bases between them. CDR3 DNA sequence: TGCGCCAGCAGCGCATATAGCAATCAGCCCCAGCATTTT. Protein sequence: CASSAYSNQPQHF. The full variable domain, rest sourced from reference TRBV5-1 and TRBJ1-5, is KAGVTQTPRYLIKTRGQQVTLSCSPISGHRSVSWYQQTPGQGLQFLFEYFSETQRNKGNFPGRFSGRQFSNSRSEMNVSTLELGDSALYLCASSAYSNQPQHFGDGTRLSIL.

The chain combines TRBV9 with TRBJ2-3; TRBD2 agrees at 12 bases. CDR1 and CDR2 (germline): SGDLS, YYNGEE. The CDR3 loop spans 18 amino acids. Trimming at V came to 3 bases and at J to 2 bases, leaving 10 bases not matched to a gene. The CDR3 DNA reads TGTGCCAGCAGCGGTGGGCGGGGACTAGCGGGTCTCACAGATACGCAGTATTTT. This codes for CASSGGRGLAGLTDTQYF. Drawing the rest from reference TRBV9 and TRBJ2-3, the complete variable domain is DSGVTQTPKHLITATGQRVTLRCSPRSGDLSVYWYQQSLDQGLQFLIQYYNGEERAKGNILERFSAQQFPDLHSELNLSSLELGDSALYFCASSGGRGLAGLTDTQYFGPGTRLTVL.

About this clone itself: Other DNA variants within this sample encode the same CDR3. The CDR3 coding sequence is TGTGCCAGCAGCCCAGGGACGGGGTATGGCTACACCTTC. Its translation: CASSPGTGYGYTF. The rearrangement links TRBV7-2 to TRBJ1-2; D perhaps matches TRBD1 (5 bases). Trimming cost V 5 bases and J 5 bases, with 12 bases left between them. The CDR3 contains 13 residues. The germline V gene has CDR1 SGHTA and CDR2 FQGNSA.

The V and J genes are TRBV10-3 and TRBJ2-7; D assignment may be TRBD1 or TRBD2 (6 bases each). The V end lost 2 bases, the J end lost 3 bases, and 14 bases lay between the germline ends. The CDR3 runs to 15 residues. CDR1 and CDR2 (germline): ENHRY, SYGVKD. In DNA form, the CDR3 reads TGTGCCATCAGTGAGGAGGGGGGTATCCGCTACGAGCAGTACTTC. This gives the protein CAISEEGGIRYEQYF.

The rearrangement links TRBV18 to TRBJ2-3, with 14 bases fitting TRBD2. This CDR3 spans 19 amino acids. Germline assignment: CDR1 KGHSH and CDR2 LQKENI. The J segment lost 0 bases and the V segment lost 1 base, leaving 6 bases of the junction unmatched. CDR3 nucleotide sequence: TGTGCCAGCTCACCACGCGGACTAGCGGGAGGTTTAAGCACAGATACGCAGTATTTT. Translated: CASSPRGLAGGLSTDTQYF.

V usage is TRBV10-3 and J usage is TRBJ2-7; TRBD1 agrees at 9 bases. Germline V CDR1 and CDR2: ENHRY, SYGVKD. With V trimmed by 8 bases and J by 3 bases, 11 bases remained unmatched. This CDR3 has 15 amino acids. The CDR3 region is CAIQERDRVDYEQYF. The CDR3 nucleotides are TGTGCCATCCAAGAGAGGGACAGGGTAGACTACGAGCAGTACTTC.

The rearrangement joins TRBV5-6 to TRBJ2-7, with 9 bases fitting TRBD2. The CDR3 contains 16 residues. Germline CDR1 reads SGHDT; CDR2 reads YYEEEE. Trimming took 5 bases from V and 2 from J; bases not matched to a gene: 11. The CDR3 region has the DNA TGTGCCAGCAGGGAAGGGCGGCTAGCGGGAACCTACGAGCAGTACTTC. Protein: CASREGRLAGTYEQYF.

This chain joins TRBV4-1 and TRBJ2-4; D is possibly TRBD2 (5 bases). Trimming took 2 bases from V and 0 from J, leaving 11 bases between them. CDR3 length: 16 residues. Germline V gene lookup returns CDR1 MGHRA and CDR2 YSYEKL. This CDR3 reads CASSQTGGLAKNIQYF. DNA of the CDR3: TGCGCCAGCAGCCAAACCGGAGGACTAGCCAAAAACATTCAGTACTTC.

This sequence joins TRBV7-2 and TRBJ2-7; 8 bases agree with TRBD2. The germline V gene has CDR1 SGHTA and CDR2 FQGNSA. The ends lost 3 bases at V and 2 bases at J; junction bases unmatched: 9. The CDR3 consists of 16 residues. The CDR3 reads CASSLRAAGGPYEQYF. CDR3 nucleotide sequence: TGTGCCAGCAGCTTGAGGGCTGCGGGAGGCCCCTACGAGCAGTACTTC.

This clone was detected only once. This chain connects TRBV5-8 to TRBJ2-1; TRBD1 aligns across 7 bases. Germline V gives CDR1 SGHTS, CDR2 YDEGEE. The CDR3 loop spans 15 amino acids. V was pared by 4 bases and J by 6 bases, with 10 bases of the junction left unmatched. CDR3 region: CASSTGAGWANEQFF. The CDR3 DNA sequence: TGTGCCAGCAGCACAGGGGCCGGATGGGCCAATGAGCAGTTCTTC.

The chain is built from TRBV7-3 and TRBJ2-1, with a possible D match to TRBD2 (5 bases). CDR3 length: 14 residues. Per germline, CDR1 SGHTA and CDR2 FQGTGA. The ends were cut back, 4 bases at V and 3 bases at J, with 10 bases in the middle. The CDR3 DNA sequence: TGTGCCAGCAGCTCCGGACTCGGCTACAATGAGCAGTTCTTC. The encoded protein is CASSSGLGYNEQFF.

The chain uses TRBV27 and TRBJ1-2; D may be TRBD1 (6 bases). This CDR3 contains 14 residues. V lost 5 bases and J 5 bases, leaving 15 bases between the germline ends. Germline values: CDR1 MNHEY, CDR2 SMNVEV (reference sequence). The CDR3 bases are TGTGCCAGCAGTGCCCGGGGGGCGTGGTATGGCTACACCTTC. The encoded protein is CASSARGAWYGYTF.